One and the same sample provided the 14 T cell receptor beta chains below, sequenced in a study of beta chain features in type 1 diabetes. Of the isolated RNA, all was reverse transcribed, and so the sequenced material was expressed TCRB transcripts. Data came from immunoSEQ multiplex PCR; TCRdb stores just in-frame clones and leaves some out. The data hold 250,000 or so clones, with about 30% observed a single time. The sample consisted of central memory CD4+ T cells from blood. These receptors were obtained from a man younger than 45 in good health.

CDR3 loop: CASSSGLPQETQYF. In DNA form, the CDR3 reads TGTGCCAGCAGCTCCGGGTTACCTCAAGAGACCCAGTACTTC. The V call is TRBV7-2, the J call TRBJ2-5; D is unresolved. Germline values: CDR1 SGHTA, CDR2 FQGNSA. V lost 4 bases and J 2 bases, leaving 11 bases between the germline ends. The length of the CDR3 is 14 residues.

V and J are TRBV4-1 and TRBJ1-2; D gene unclear. Germline V gene lookup returns CDR1 MGHRA and CDR2 YSYEKL. CDR3 length: 14 residues. The V end was cut by 2 bases, the J end by 4 bases, with 11 bases between. CDR3 coding DNA: TGCGCCAGCAGCCAAACCCCCCTTCCCTATGGCTACACCTTC. It is translated as CASSQTPLPYGYTF.

This clone occurred a few times. V gene TRBV29-1 combines with J gene TRBJ2-7; TRBD1 agrees at 10 bases. Germline V CDR1 and CDR2: SQVTM, ANQGSEA. J was trimmed by 0 bases and V by 6 bases; bases with no gene match: 5. The CDR3 spans 14 residues. The CDR3 sequence: CSVRRDRGSYEQYF. CDR3 sequence (DNA): TGCAGCGTCCGACGGGACAGGGGCTCCTACGAGCAGTACTTC.

This clone has a handful of counts. The chain couples TRBV5-1 to TRBJ2-1, with TRBD2 identical over 8 bases. Germline V gives CDR1 SGHRS, CDR2 YFSETQ. The ends lost 0 bases at V and 4 bases at J; junction bases unmatched: 3. This CDR3 contains 15 residues. CDR3 sequence reads: CASSLASGSYNEQFF. CDR3 nucleotide sequence: TGCGCCAGCAGCTTGGCCAGCGGGAGTTACAATGAGCAGTTCTTC.

V usage is TRBV2 and J usage is TRBJ2-1; perhaps TRBD1 as D (6 bases). Germline V gives CDR1 SNHLY, CDR2 FYNNEI. This CDR3 spans 12 amino acids. Trimming left V 8 bases short and J 10 bases short, with 15 bases between. This CDR3 is CASQRQDNEQFF. As DNA, the CDR3 is TGTGCCAGCCAAAGACAGGATAACGAGCAGTTCTTC.

The chain joins TRBV7-9 to TRBJ2-5, with a possible D match to TRBD2 (6 bases). Germline assignment: CDR1 SEHNR and CDR2 FQNEAQ (reference sequence). CDR3 size: 14 residues. V was clipped by 5 bases and J by 3 bases, with 13 bases between them. The CDR3, as DNA: TGTGCCAGCAGCCTAAGGGGAGGTGAAGAGACCCAGTACTTC. It encodes CASSLRGGEETQYF.

The chain uses TRBV9 and TRBJ2-3; possibly TRBD1 for D (6 bases). The germline V and J ends were trimmed by 3 bases and 2 bases, with 10 bases remaining between them. The CDR3 is made up of 14 amino acids. CDR1 and CDR2 from the germline V gene are SGDLS and YYNGEE. For the CDR3, the DNA is TGTGCCAGCAGCGCTACAGGGTCCACAGATACGCAGTATTTT. Translating gives CASSATGSTDTQYF. The whole variable domain, filled in from reference TRBV9 and TRBJ2-3, reads DSGVTQTPKHLITATGQRVTLRCSPRSGDLSVYWYQQSLDQGLQFLIQYYNGEERAKGNILERFSAQQFPDLHSELNLSSLELGDSALYFCASSATGSTDTQYFGPGTRLTVL.

The CDR3 reads CASSQEETQYF. In DNA form, the CDR3 reads TGTGCCAGCAGCCAAGAAGAGACCCAGTACTTC. The chain links TRBV7-9 to TRBJ2-5; D unresolved. The CDR3 consists of 11 residues. CDR1 and CDR2 from the germline V gene are SEHNR and FQNEAQ (reference sequence). V gave up 5 bases and J gave up 3 bases, with 4 bases separating them.

This sequence joins TRBV29-1 and TRBJ2-2, with 11 bases aligning to TRBD1. This CDR3 region has 14 residues. V lost 6 bases, J lost 6 bases, and 6 bases stayed unmatched. Germline V CDR1 and CDR2: SQVTM, ANQGSEA. This chain's CDR3 is CSVGQGEWSGELFF. The CDR3 nucleotides read TGCAGCGTGGGACAGGGGGAGTGGTCCGGGGAGCTGTTTTTT.

The V gene is TRBV15, the J gene TRBJ2-7; D is unresolved. The CDR3 extends over 15 amino acids. V lost 0 bases and J 2 bases, leaving 11 bases between the germline ends. Germline assignment: CDR1 LNHNV and CDR2 YYDKDF (reference sequence). The CDR3 coding sequence is TGTGCCACCAGCAGAGATTACAGCCTCCCCTACGAGCAGTACTTC. As protein: CATSRDYSLPYEQYF.

This clone has only a few counts. The rearrangement joins TRBV29-1 to TRBJ2-7; either TRBD1 or TRBD2 may fit D (5 bases each). Germline CDR1 SQVTM, CDR2 ANQGSEA. The CDR3 runs 14 residues. The CDR3 DNA reads as TGCAGAGATCCTCTCCGGGGCTTCTCCTACGAGCAGTACTTC. Translated: CRDPLRGFSYEQYF.

This chain links TRBV30 with TRBJ1-3; the D is unclear. The CDR3 is 13 residues long. V lost 8 bases to trimming and J lost 0 bases, with 11 bases between them. The germline gives CDR1 GTSNPN, CDR2 SVGIG (reference sequence). In DNA form, the CDR3 reads TGTGCCGCTAGTGCTTTCTCTGGAAACACCATATATTTT. Amino acids: CAASAFSGNTIYF.

The rearrangement joins TRBV11-2 to TRBJ2-5, with D hard to call. The CDR3 spans 12 residues. V lost 6 bases and J 5 bases, leaving 10 bases between the germline ends. Germline CDR1 and CDR2: SGHAT and FQNNGV. The chain's CDR3 is CASSTIGETQYF. The CDR3 DNA follows: TGTGCCAGCAGTACCATTGGGGAGACCCAGTACTTC. The complete variable domain, with remaining parts taken from reference TRBV11-2 and TRBJ2-5, reads EAGVAQSPRYKIIEKRQSVAFWCNPISGHATLYWYQQILGQGPKLLIQFQNNGVVDDSQLPKDRFSAERLKGVDSTLKIQPAKLEDSAVYLCASSTIGETQYFGPGTRLLVL.

This clone was observed a handful of times. The chain carries TRBV7-2 and TRBJ1-1; D not certain. The V and J ends lost 5 bases and 2 bases respectively, with 6 bases between them. The germline V gene encodes CDR1 SGHTA and CDR2 FQGNSA. There are 12 residues in the CDR3. Here the CDR3 reads CASSRVNTEAFF. Written as DNA, the CDR3 is TGTGCCAGCAGCCGGGTTAACACTGAAGCTTTCTTT.